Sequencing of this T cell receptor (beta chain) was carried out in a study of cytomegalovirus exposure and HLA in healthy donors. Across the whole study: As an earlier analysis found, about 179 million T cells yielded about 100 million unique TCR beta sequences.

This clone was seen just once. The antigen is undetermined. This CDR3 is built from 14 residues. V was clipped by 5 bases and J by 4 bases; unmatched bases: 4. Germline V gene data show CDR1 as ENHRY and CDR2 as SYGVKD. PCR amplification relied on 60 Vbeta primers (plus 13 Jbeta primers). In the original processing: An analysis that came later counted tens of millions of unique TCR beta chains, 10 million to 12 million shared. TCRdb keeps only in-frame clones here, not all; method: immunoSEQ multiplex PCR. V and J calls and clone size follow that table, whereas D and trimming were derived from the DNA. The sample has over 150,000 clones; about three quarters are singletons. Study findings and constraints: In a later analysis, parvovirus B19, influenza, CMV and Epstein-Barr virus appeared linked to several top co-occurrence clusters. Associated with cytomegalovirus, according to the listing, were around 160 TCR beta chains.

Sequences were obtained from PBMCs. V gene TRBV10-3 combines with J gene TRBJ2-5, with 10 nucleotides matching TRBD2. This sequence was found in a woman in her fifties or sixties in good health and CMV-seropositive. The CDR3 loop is CAISPGTSVETQYF. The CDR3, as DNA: TGTGCCATCAGTCCCGGGACTAGCGTAGAGACCCAGTACTTC.